These 15 T cell receptor beta chains were sequenced from one sample in a study of blood T cells in healthy people across ages (dated by TCRdb to the mid-2010s). Library construction relied on 5' RACE. The sequencing machine was an Illumina HiSeq 2500. The second PCR ran for roughly 7 to 12 cycles and used a J-beta primer mix along with a sample-barcoded 5' primer. TCRdb reprocessing: public reads trimmed at Q25 with fastp, clones called with MiXCR, in-frame beta chains kept. A single entry per CDR3 protein holds the most common genes and DNA from its merged rows. This sample comprises approximately 730,000 distinct CDR3 sequences, 43% of them detected only once. Clones ranked in the top ten supply 20% to 25% of the sample. What was sequenced was blood. The origin of the receptors is a woman aged 55 to 70 in good health.

V is TRBV20-1 and J is TRBJ1-4, with D possibly being TRBD1 (6 bases). The CDR3 sequence is 13 residues long. V lost 5 bases, J lost 6 bases, and 13 bases lay in between. Germline V gives CDR1 DFQATT, CDR2 SNEGSKA (reference sequence). CDR3 amino acids: CSAVDRKDEKLFF. In DNA, the CDR3 is TGCAGTGCTGTAGACAGGAAGGATGAAAAACTGTTTTTT.

V and J are TRBV7-9 and TRBJ1-4, with 11 bases aligning to TRBD1. This CDR3 comprises 16 residues. The germline V gene encodes CDR1 SEHNR and CDR2 FQNEAQ (reference sequence). The V segment lost 2 bases and the J segment 7 bases; nucleotides outside the gene matches: 6. This CDR3 is CASSLSGQGGGEKLFF. CDR3 in DNA: TGTGCCAGCAGCTTATCGGGACAGGGGGGCGGTGAAAAACTGTTTTTT.

At least ten counts were recorded for this clonotype. The rearrangement uses TRBV30 and TRBJ2-5; tentatively, D is TRBD2 (6 bases). The V end lost 5 bases, the J end lost 9 bases, and 19 bases lay between the germline ends. The CDR3 has 13 residues. Per the germline V gene, CDR1 is GTSNPN and CDR2 is SVGIG (reference sequence). For the CDR3, the DNA is TGTGCCTGGGGAGCGGGCGCCTCAAGACCCCAGTACTTC. Encoded protein: CAWGAGASRPQYF.

This clonotype was picked up a small number of times. The gene calls are TRBV7-2 and TRBJ2-7; 11 bases fit TRBD2. The germline V gene encodes CDR1 SGHTA and CDR2 FQGNSA. CDR3 size: 15 residues. The junction had 5 bases not matched to a gene; V was cut back by 0 bases and J by 7 bases. In nucleotides, the CDR3 is TGTGCCAGCAGCTTAGCGACTAGCGGGATAGGGGAGCAGTACTTC. As protein: CASSLATSGIGEQYF.

The V and J genes are TRBV18 and TRBJ2-5; TRBD2 aligns across 7 bases. Germline V gene sequence: CDR1 KGHSH, CDR2 LQKENI. With V trimmed by 4 bases and J by 2 bases, 13 bases remained unmatched. This CDR3 region has 17 residues. The CDR3 bases are TGTGCCAGCTCACTCGGGGCCGGGAGCGGGAATCAAGAGACCCAGTACTTC. Translated, it gives CASSLGAGSGNQETQYF.

The chain combines TRBV20-1 with TRBJ1-2; D is ambiguous. The length of the CDR3 is 12 residues. V lost 1 base to trimming and J lost 7 bases, with 10 bases between them. The germline V gene encodes CDR1 DFQATT and CDR2 SNEGSKA (reference sequence). As DNA, the CDR3 is TGCAGTGCTAGAGCGGGGAATCGTGGCTACACCTTC. Amino acids: CSARAGNRGYTF.

The rearrangement joins TRBV29-1 to TRBJ2-3; 8 positions match TRBD2. Germline assignment: CDR1 SQVTM and CDR2 ANQGSEA. The CDR3 is 15 residues long. V lost 2 bases to trimming and J lost 4 bases; unmatched junction nucleotides: 8. The CDR3 sequence: CSVEISGGASDTQYF. The CDR3 bases are TGCAGCGTTGAAATCTCGGGGGGGGCTTCAGATACGCAGTATTTT.

The V call is TRBV2, the J call TRBJ2-3; D is unresolved. Per germline, CDR1 SNHLY and CDR2 FYNNEI. V dropped 3 bases and J dropped 5 bases, with 6 bases sitting between them. The CDR3 consists of 12 residues. This CDR3 reads CASSDDIDTQYF. DNA of the CDR3: TGTGCCAGCAGTGACGATATAGATACGCAGTATTTT.

This clonotype was detected only a few times. V usage is TRBV12-3 or TRBV12-4 and J usage is TRBJ2-5, with D possibly being TRBD1 (5 bases). The CDR3 loop spans 15 amino acids. The germline V and J ends were trimmed by 1 base and 0 bases, with 9 bases remaining between them. For the CDR3, the DNA is TGTGCCAGCAGTTTAGGGCAGGGCCACCAAGAGACCCAGTACTTC. Protein sequence: CASSLGQGHQETQYF.

This clonotype was seen ten or more times. The chain uses TRBV12-3 or TRBV12-4 and TRBJ1-4, with D maybe TRBD1 (5 bases). The CDR3 has 14 amino acids. V lost 6 bases and J lost 7, with 15 bases in between. CDR3 DNA sequence: TGTGCCAGCAGCCAGGAGACAGAAGGTGAAAAACTGTTTTTT. Encoded protein: CASSQETEGEKLFF.

This chain joins TRBV2 and TRBJ1-5; 7 bases align to TRBD1. Germline V lookup: CDR1 SNHLY, CDR2 FYNNEI. V was clipped by 4 bases and J by 4 bases; unmatched bases: 4. This CDR3 has 14 residues. CDR3 protein: CASSADRVNQPQHF. CDR3 bases: TGTGCCAGCAGTGCCGACAGGGTTAATCAGCCCCAGCATTTT. Drawing the rest from reference TRBV2 and TRBJ1-5, the complete variable domain is EPEVTQTPSHQVTQMGQEVILRCVPISNHLYFYWYRQILGQKVEFLVSFYNNEISEKSEIFDDQFSVERPDGSNFTLKIRSTKLEDSAMYFCASSADRVNQPQHFGDGTRLSIL.

Regarding this clonotype: This could be a read error, since a much larger clone is one nucleotide away. No conserved phenylalanine or tryptophan is present at the end of the CDR3, so a read error is the likely explanation. The rearrangement links TRBV29-1 to TRBJ2-1; 10 nucleotides line up with TRBD2. V lost 1 base and J lost 3; bases outside the gene matches: 6. CDR3 length equals 16 residues. Germline V gene lookup returns CDR1 SQVTM and CDR2 ANQGSEA. The CDR3 DNA follows: TGCAGCGTTGAAGGTGGCCTAGCGGGAGACTACAATGAGCAGTTCTTG. This translates into CSVEGGLAGDYNEQFL.

The rearrangement links TRBV9 to TRBJ2-1, with 11 bases fitting TRBD2. CDR3 length: 16 amino acids. V lost 0 bases and J lost 5; bases outside the gene matches: 4. Looked up from germline, CDR1 is SGDLS and CDR2 is YYNGEE. The DNA of the CDR3 is TGTGCCAGCAGCGTAGATGCGGGACTAGCGGACAATGAGCAGTTCTTC. Translating gives CASSVDAGLADNEQFF.

This clonotype was counted only a few times. The chain couples TRBV12-3 or TRBV12-4 to TRBJ1-2; D might be TRBD1 (5 bases). This CDR3 has 17 amino acids. Trimming took 7 bases from V and 2 from J, leaving 23 bases between them. The CDR3: CASNFNAGKAQNYGYTF. DNA for the CDR3: TGTGCCAGCAATTTTAACGCAGGGAAAGCCCAAAACTATGGCTACACCTTC.

A few counts support this clonotype. The rearrangement uses TRBV7-3 and TRBJ2-2, with D maybe TRBD1 (6 bases). The CDR3 sequence is 14 residues long. The V gene's germline CDR1 is SGHTA and CDR2 FQGTGA. The V and J ends lost 4 bases and 2 bases respectively, with 8 bases between them. The CDR3 region is CASSWGQNTGELFF. The CDR3 bases are TGTGCCAGCAGCTGGGGACAAAACACCGGGGAGCTGTTTTTT. Variable domain in full (rest from reference TRBV7-3 and TRBJ2-2): GAGVSQTPSNKVTEKGKYVELRCDPISGHTALYWYRQSLGQGPEFLIYFQGTGAADDSGLPNDRFFAVRPEGSVSTLKIQRTERGDSAVYLCASSWGQNTGELFFGEGSRLTVL.